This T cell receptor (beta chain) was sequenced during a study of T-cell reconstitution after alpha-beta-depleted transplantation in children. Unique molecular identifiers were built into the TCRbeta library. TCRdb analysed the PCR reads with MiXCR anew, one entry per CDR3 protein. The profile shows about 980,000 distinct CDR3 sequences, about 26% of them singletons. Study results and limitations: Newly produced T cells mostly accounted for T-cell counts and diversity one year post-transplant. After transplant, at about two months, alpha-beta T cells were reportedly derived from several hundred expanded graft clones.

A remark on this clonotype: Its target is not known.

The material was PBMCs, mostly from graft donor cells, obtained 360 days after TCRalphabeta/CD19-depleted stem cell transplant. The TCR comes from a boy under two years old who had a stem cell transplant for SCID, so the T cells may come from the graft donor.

The CDR3 region is CASSRTRRGAYNEQFF. The CDR3 bases are TGTGCCAGCAGTCGAACCCGGCGGGGAGCCTACAATGAGCAGTTCTTC. The chain is built from TRBV6-1 and TRBJ2-1; D may be TRBD2 (6 bases). With 5 bases removed from V and 2 bases from J, the gap between germline ends came to 16 bases. The CDR3 spans 16 residues. Germline V gene sequence: CDR1 MNHNS, CDR2 SASEGT.